Shown below are 8 T cell receptor beta chains from a single sample sequenced in a study of tumor-infiltrating lymphocytes in primary liver carcinoma. The investigators made TCR beta cDNA from approximately 500 ng total RNA, using a constant-region primer. ARM-PCR was slightly modified, and three nested multiplex PCR rounds with it gave rise to the TCR beta libraries. The two initial PCR rounds, around 11 cycles each, used TRBV1-TRBV30 forward and C-beta reverse primers. TCRdb analysed the multiplex PCR reads with MiXCR anew, one entry per CDR3 protein. Counted here are approximately 73,000 distinct CDR3 sequences, over 55% occurring once; the ten biggest clones make up approximately 14%. The approximately 17-32 mg bulk tissue piece was not sorted before simultaneous RNA and DNA extraction. Specimen: liver tumor tissue from sampling region 4. Subset noted: tumor region T4, right-lateral pole. The source is an older woman with primary liver carcinoma and hepatitis B virus infection.

Regarding this clonotype: A junction boundary mismatches the germline segment, possibly from a read error. The chain recombines TRBV29-1 with TRBJ2-2; either TRBD1 or TRBD2 may supply D (5 bases each). The CDR3 totals 13 residues. CDR1 is SQVTM and CDR2 is ANQGSEA in the germline V gene. Here the CDR3 DNA reads TGCAGCGTCACGGGGCACTCGGGTGGGGAGCTGCCTTTT. Protein sequence: CSVTGHSGGELPF.

About this clonotype itself: A clone one base away is much larger, so this may be a read error. The DNA of the CDR3 is TGTGCCTGTAGTGACTACCGGACCGAGCAGTACTTC. This sequence encodes CACSDYRTEQYF. The V call is TRBV30, the J call TRBJ2-7; maybe TRBD2 (5 bases). Germline CDR1 is GTSNPN and CDR2 is SVGIG (reference sequence). CDR3 length equals 12 residues.

In its sample, this clonotype was seen a few times. The V and J genes are TRBV20-1 and TRBJ2-7; 9 bases agree with TRBD1. This CDR3 contains 14 residues. From germline, CDR1 is DFQATT and CDR2 SNEGSKA (reference sequence). The trim removed 5 bases at V and 3 bases at J, leaving 8 bases unmatched. This CDR3 reads CSADPGQGNYEQYF. In DNA form, the CDR3 reads TGCAGTGCTGACCCGGGACAGGGAAACTACGAGCAGTACTTC.

Turning to this clonotype: This CDR3 fails to terminate in the conserved phenylalanine or tryptophan, so it likely reflects a read error. The chain recombines TRBV6-5 with TRBJ2-7, with D possibly TRBD2 on 5 matching bases. V was shortened by 0 bases and J by 9 bases, with 18 bases between the two germline ends. The CDR3 length is 15 residues. Germline assignment: CDR1 MNHEY and CDR2 SVGAGI. CDR3 region: CASSYSDSASNVQYL. CDR3 sequence (DNA): TGTGCCAGCAGTTACTCGGATTCAGCTAGCAACGTGCAGTACTTA.

Points on this clonotype: The junction departs from germline at one end; a sequencing error may be responsible. V usage is TRBV6-1 and J usage is TRBJ2-7; D perhaps matches TRBD1 (6 bases). The germline V gene encodes CDR1 MNHNS and CDR2 SASEGT. The CDR3 is 11 amino acids. The CDR3 DNA sequence: TGCGCCGGCAGTTACAGGGACGATCAGTACTTC. It translates to CAGSYRDDQYF.

Of note for this clonotype: The junction does not match germline at one end; this may be a read error. This rearrangement joins TRBV6-1 to TRBJ2-7; 8 bases are shared with TRBD1. The CDR3 length is 16 residues. Germline CDR1 and CDR2: MNHNS and SASEGT. The CDR3 is CAISGQDRGLRYEQYF. Written as DNA, the CDR3 is TGTGCCATCAGTGGCCAAGACAGGGGACTGCGTTACGAGCAGTACTTC.

As concerns this clonotype: In this CDR3 the conserved last residue, phenylalanine or tryptophan, is missing, so a read error is likely. The DNA is left out, because the CDR3 cannot be placed on it with certainty; the CDR3 is given as TCRdb lists it. The V call is TRBV6-5, the J call TRBJ2-6; whether TRBD2, the table's D call, matches the DNA was not checked. The CDR3 is 17 residues long, counting both termini. CDR1 and CDR2 from the germline V gene are MNHEY and SVGAGI. The CDR3 spells CASSRDSPLDGANVLAL.

In its sample, this clonotype was seen a few times. A much larger clone differs by one base, so this may be a read error. The chain couples TRBV29-1 to TRBJ2-1; 8 positions match TRBD2. From germline, CDR1 is SQVTM and CDR2 ANQGSEA. This CDR3 spans 14 amino acids. CDR3 protein: CSVPRLASYNEQSF. CDR3 nucleotide sequence: TGCAGCGTCCCCCGACTAGCGTCGTACAATGAGCAGTCCTTC.